This section outlines one T cell receptor (beta chain) sequence together with its context. Using unique molecular identifiers, the investigators prepared the TCRbeta library. MiXCR, run by TCRdb on the PCR reads, gives a single entry per CDR3 protein. The top ten clones hold about 4.3% of a sample with over 550,000 distinct CDR3 sequences, 10% of them seen once. The sample comes from a study of T-cell reconstitution after alpha-beta-depleted transplantation in children. The clonotype comes from a human donor who donated a stem cell graft to a child with acute myeloid leukemia. The sequences come from PBMCs from the stem cell graft donor, collected from the stem cell graft.

The CDR3 DNA follows: TGTGCCAGCAGCTCCTCAGGCCCGGACAGGGGAGGAGGAAAACTGTTTTTT. Its protein product is CASSSSGPDRGGGKLFF. The chain employs TRBV11-2 and TRBJ1-4; 9 bases map to TRBD1. The CDR3 is 17 amino acids. The germline gives CDR1 SGHAT, CDR2 FQNNGV. With 4 bases clipped from V and 10 bases from J, the junction kept 16 bases outside the gene matches.